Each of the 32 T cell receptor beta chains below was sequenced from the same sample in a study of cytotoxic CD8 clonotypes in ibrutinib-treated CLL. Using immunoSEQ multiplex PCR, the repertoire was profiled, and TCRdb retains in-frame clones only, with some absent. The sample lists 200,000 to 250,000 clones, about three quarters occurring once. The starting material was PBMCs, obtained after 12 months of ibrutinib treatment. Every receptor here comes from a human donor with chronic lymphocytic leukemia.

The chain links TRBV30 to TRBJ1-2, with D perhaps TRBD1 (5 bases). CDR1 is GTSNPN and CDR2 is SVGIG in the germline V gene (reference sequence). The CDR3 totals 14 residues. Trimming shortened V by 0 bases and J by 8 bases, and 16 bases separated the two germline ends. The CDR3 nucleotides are TGTGCCTGGAGTGTACAACTTGGGACTCACGGCTACACCTTC. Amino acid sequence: CAWSVQLGTHGYTF.

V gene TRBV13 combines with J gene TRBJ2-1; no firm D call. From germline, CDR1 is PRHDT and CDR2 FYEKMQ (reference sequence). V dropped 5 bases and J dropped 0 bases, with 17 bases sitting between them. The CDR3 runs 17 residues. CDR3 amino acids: CASSPRLGPSSYNEQFF. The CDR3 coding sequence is TGTGCCAGCAGCCCCCGGCTGGGTCCGAGCTCCTACAATGAGCAGTTCTTC.

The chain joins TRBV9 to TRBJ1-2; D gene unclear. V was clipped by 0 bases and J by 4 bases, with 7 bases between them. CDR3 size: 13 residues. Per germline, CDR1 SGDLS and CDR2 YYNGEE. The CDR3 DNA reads TGTGCCAGCAGCGTAGTGGGTACCTATGGCTACACCTTC. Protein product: CASSVVGTYGYTF.

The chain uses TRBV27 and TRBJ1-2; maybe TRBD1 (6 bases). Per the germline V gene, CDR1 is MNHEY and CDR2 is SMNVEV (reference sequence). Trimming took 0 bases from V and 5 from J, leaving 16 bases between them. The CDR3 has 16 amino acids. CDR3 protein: CASSLSGRGLGYGYTF. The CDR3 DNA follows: TGTGCCAGCAGTTTATCGGGGAGGGGGTTGGGGTATGGCTACACCTTC.

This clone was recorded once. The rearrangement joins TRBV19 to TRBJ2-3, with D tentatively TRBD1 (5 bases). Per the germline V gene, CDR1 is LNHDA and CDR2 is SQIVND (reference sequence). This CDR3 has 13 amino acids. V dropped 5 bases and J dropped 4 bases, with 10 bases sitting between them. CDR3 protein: CASSLGVSDTQYF. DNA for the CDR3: TGTGCCAGTAGTTTAGGGGTTTCAGATACGCAGTATTTT.

The CDR3 reads CASSLLGTGAGYGYTF. CDR3 sequence (DNA): TGTGCCAGCAGCTTACTAGGGACAGGGGCGGGCTATGGCTACACCTTC. This sequence joins TRBV7-9 and TRBJ1-2; 10 nucleotides align to TRBD1. Germline lookup yields CDR1 SEHNR and CDR2 FQNEAQ (reference sequence). The ends lost 2 bases at V and 4 bases at J; junction bases unmatched: 7. The CDR3 length is 16 residues. The whole variable domain, filled in from reference TRBV7-9 and TRBJ1-2, reads DTGVSQNPRHKITKRGQNVTFRCDPISEHNRLYWYRQTLGQGPEFLTYFQNEAQLEKSRLLSDRFSAERPKGSFSTLEIQRTEQGDSAMYLCASSLLGTGAGYGYTFGSGTRLTVV.

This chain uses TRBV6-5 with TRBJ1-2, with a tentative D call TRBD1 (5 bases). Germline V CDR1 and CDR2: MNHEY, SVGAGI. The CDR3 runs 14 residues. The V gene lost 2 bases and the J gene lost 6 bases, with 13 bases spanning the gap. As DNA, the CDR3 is TGTGCCAGCAGTTACGGGTGGCAGGGTAATGGCTACACCTTC. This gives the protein CASSYGWQGNGYTF.

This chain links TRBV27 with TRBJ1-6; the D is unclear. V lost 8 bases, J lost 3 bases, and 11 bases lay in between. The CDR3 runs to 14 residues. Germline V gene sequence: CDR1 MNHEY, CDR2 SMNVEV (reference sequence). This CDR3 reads CASRRSGYNSPLHF. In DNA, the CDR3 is TGTGCCAGCCGTCGGTCCGGCTATAATTCACCCCTCCACTTT.

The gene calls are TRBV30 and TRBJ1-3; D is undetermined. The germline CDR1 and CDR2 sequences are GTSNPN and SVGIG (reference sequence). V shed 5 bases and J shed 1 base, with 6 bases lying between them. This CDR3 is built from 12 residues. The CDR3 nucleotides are TGTGCCTGGCGTATTTCTGGAAACACCATATATTTT. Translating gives CAWRISGNTIYF.

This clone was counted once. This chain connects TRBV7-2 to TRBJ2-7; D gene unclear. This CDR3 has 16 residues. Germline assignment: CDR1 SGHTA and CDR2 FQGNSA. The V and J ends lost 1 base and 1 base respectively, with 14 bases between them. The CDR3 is CASSLVVGLLSYEQYF. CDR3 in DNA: TGTGCCAGCAGCTTAGTTGTAGGCCTCCTATCCTACGAGCAGTACTTC.

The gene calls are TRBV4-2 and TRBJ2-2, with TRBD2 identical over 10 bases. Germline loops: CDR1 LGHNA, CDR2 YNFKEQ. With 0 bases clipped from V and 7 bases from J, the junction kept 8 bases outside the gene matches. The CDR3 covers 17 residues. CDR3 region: CASSQDVLAGEIGELFF. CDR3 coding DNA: TGTGCCAGCAGCCAAGATGTGCTAGCGGGGGAAATCGGGGAGCTGTTTTTT.

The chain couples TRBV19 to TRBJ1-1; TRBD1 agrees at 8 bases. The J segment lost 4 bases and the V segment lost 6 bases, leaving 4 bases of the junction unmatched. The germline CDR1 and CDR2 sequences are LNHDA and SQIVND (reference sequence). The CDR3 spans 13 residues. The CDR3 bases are TGTGCCAGTAGGTCCGACAGGGGCACTGAAGCTTTCTTT. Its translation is CASRSDRGTEAFF.

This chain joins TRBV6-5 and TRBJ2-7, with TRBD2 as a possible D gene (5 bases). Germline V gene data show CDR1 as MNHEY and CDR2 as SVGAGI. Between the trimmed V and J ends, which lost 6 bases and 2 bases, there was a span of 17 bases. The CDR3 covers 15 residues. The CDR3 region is CASRRSRVETYEQYF. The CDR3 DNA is TGTGCCAGCAGGCGATCGAGGGTTGAAACCTACGAGCAGTACTTC.

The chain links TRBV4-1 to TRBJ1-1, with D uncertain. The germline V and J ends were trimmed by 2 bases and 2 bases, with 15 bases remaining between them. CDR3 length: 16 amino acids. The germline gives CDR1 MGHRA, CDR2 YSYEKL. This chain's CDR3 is CASSQIGGKGNTEAFF. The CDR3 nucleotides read TGCGCCAGCAGCCAAATCGGAGGCAAGGGAAACACTGAAGCTTTCTTT.

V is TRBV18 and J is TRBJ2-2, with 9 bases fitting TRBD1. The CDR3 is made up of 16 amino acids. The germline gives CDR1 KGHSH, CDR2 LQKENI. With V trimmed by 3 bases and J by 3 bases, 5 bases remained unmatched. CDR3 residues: CASSPLGQGYTGELFF. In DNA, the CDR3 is TGTGCCAGCTCACCGCTAGGACAGGGGTACACCGGGGAGCTGTTTTTT.

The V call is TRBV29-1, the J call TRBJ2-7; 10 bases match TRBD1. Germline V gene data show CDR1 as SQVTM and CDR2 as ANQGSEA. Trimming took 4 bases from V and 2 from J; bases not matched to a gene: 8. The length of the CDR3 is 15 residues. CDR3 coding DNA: TGCAGCGTTGGGGAGACGGGACAGGGGACCTACGAGCAGTACTTC. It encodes CSVGETGQGTYEQYF.

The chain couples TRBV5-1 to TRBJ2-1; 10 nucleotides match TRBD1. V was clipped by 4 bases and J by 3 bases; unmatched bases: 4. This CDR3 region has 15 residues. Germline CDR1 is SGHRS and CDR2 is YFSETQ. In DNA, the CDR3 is TGCGCCAGCAGCGGGACAGGGGCTGGCTACAATGAGCAGTTCTTC. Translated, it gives CASSGTGAGYNEQFF.

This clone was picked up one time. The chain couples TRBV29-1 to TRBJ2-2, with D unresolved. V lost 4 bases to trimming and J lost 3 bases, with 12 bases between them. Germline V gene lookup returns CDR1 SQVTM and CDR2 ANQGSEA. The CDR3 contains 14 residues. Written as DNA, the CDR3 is TGCAGCGTTGGCCGAACGAAGGACACCGGGGAGCTGTTTTTT. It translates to CSVGRTKDTGELFF.

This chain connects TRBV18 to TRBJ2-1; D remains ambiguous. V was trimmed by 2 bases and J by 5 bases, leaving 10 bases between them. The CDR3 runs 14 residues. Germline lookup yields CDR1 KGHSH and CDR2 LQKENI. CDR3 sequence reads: CASSPSGADNEQFF. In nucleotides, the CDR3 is TGTGCCAGCTCACCATCGGGCGCGGACAATGAGCAGTTCTTC.

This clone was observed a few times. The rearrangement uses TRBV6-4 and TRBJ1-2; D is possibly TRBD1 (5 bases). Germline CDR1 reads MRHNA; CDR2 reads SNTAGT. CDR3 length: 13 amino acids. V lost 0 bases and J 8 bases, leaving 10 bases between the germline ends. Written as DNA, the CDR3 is TGTGCCAGCAGTGACTCTTGGGGCAGGGGCTACACCTTC. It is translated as CASSDSWGRGYTF.

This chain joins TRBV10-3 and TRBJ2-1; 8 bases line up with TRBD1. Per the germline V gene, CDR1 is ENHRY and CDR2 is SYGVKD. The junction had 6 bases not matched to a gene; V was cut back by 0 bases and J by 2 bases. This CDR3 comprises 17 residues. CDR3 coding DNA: TGTGCCATCAGTGAGTCCCACAGGGGGGAAGCCTACAATGAGCAGTTCTTC. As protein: CAISESHRGEAYNEQFF.

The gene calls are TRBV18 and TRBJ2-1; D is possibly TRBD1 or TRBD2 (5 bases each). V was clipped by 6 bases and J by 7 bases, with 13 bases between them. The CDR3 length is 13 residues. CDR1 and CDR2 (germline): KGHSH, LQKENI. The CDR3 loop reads CASSATGGNEQFF. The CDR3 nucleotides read TGTGCCAGCTCTGCCACTGGGGGTAATGAGCAGTTCTTC.

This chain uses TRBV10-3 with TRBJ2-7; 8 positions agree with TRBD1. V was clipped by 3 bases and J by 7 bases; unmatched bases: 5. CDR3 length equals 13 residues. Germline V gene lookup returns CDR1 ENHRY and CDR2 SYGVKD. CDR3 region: CAISEGQGREQYF. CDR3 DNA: TGTGCCATCAGTGAAGGACAGGGCCGGGAGCAGTACTTC.

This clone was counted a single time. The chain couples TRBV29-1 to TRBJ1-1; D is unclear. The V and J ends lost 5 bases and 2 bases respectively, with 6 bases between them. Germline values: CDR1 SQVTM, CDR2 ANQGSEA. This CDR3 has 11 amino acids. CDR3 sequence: CSVPENTEAFF. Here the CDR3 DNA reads TGCAGCGTTCCGGAAAACACTGAAGCTTTCTTT. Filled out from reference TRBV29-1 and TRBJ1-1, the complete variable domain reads SAVISQKPSRDICQRGTSLTIQCQVDSQVTMMFWYRQQPGQSLTLIATANQGSEATYESGFVIDKFPISRPNLTFSTLTVSNMSPEDSSIYLCSVPENTEAFFGQGTRLTVV.

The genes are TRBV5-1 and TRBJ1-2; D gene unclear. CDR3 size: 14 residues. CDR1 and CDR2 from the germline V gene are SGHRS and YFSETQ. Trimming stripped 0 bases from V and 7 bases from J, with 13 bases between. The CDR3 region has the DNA TGCGCCAGCAGCTTGGCCGTCAATACGGGTGGCTACACCTTC. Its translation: CASSLAVNTGGYTF.

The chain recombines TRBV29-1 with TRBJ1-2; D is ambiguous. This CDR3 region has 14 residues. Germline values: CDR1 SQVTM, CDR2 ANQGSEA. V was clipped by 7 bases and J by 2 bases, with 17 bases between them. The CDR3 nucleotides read TGCAGCGCACCTACCTCCGGCACCAACTATGGCTACACCTTC. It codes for CSAPTSGTNYGYTF. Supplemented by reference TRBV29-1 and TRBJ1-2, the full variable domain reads SAVISQKPSRDICQRGTSLTIQCQVDSQVTMMFWYRQQPGQSLTLIATANQGSEATYESGFVIDKFPISRPNLTFSTLTVSNMSPEDSSIYLCSAPTSGTNYGYTFGSGTRLTVV.

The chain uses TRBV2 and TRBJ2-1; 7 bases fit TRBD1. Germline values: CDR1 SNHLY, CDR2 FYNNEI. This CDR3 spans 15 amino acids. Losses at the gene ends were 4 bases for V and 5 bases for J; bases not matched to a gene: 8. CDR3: CASSGVRGQNNEQFF. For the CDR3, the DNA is TGTGCCAGCAGTGGGGTGAGGGGGCAGAACAATGAGCAGTTCTTC.

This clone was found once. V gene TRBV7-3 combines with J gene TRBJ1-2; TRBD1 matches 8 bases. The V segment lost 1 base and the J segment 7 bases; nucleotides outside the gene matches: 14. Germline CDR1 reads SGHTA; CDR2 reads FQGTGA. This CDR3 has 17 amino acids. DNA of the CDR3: TGTGCCAGCAGCTTAAGGCGGACAGGGACGATAGTTGGTGGCTACACCTTC. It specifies CASSLRRTGTIVGGYTF.

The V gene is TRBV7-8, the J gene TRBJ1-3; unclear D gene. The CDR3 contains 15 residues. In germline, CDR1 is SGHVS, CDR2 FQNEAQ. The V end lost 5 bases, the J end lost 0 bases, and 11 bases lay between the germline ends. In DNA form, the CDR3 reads TGTGCCAGCAGCCCCCCTTTCAGCTCTGGAAACACCATATATTTT. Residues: CASSPPFSSGNTIYF.

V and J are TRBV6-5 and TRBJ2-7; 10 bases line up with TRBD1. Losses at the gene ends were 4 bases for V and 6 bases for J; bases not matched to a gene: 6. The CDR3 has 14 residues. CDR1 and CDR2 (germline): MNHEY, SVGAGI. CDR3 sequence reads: CASSLWTGGFEQYF. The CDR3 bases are TGTGCCAGCAGTTTGTGGACAGGGGGTTTCGAGCAGTACTTC.

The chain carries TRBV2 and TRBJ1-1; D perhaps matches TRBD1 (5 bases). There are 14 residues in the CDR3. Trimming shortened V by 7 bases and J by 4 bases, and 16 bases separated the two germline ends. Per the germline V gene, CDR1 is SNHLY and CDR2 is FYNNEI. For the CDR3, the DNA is TGTGCCAGCAAAATGGGCGCAGGGAGCACTGAAGCTTTCTTT. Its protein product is CASKMGAGSTEAFF.

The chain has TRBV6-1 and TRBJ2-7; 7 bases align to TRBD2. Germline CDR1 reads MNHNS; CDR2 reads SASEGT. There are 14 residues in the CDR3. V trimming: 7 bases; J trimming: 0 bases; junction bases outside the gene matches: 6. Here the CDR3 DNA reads TGTGCCAGCACCGCGGGACTAAACTCCTACGAGCAGTACTTC. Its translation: CASTAGLNSYEQYF.